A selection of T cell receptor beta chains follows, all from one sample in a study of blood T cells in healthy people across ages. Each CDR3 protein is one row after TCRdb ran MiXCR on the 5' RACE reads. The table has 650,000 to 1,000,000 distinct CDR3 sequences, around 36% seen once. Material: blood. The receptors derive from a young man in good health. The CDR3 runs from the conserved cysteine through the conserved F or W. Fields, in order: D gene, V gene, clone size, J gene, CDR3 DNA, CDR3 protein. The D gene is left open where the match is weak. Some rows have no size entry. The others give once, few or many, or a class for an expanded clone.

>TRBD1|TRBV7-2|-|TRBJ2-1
TGTGCCAGCAGCTCTCGGACAGGGGGGAGCGATGAGCAGTTCTTC
CASSSRTGGSDEQFF
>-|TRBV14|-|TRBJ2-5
TGTGCCAGCAGCCGCCGGAATTCAGAGACCCAGTACTTC
CASSRRNSETQYF
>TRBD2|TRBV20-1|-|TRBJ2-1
TGCATTGCCCGAGGACTAGCGGGGGGCCTGTCCGACAATGAGCAGTTCTTC
CIARGLAGGLSDNEQFF
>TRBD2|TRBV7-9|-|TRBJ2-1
TGTGCCAGCAGCCGGACTAGCGGTAACAATGAGCAGTTCTTC
CASSRTSGNNEQFF
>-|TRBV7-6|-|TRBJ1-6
TGTGCCAGCAGTCAAGAAGGGGGTTATAATTCACCCCTCCACTTT
CASSQEGGYNSPLHF
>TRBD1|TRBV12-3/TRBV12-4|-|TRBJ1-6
TGTGCCAGCAGGGGACAGGGTAGGGAGGACAATTCACCCCTCCACTTT
CASRGQGREDNSPLHF
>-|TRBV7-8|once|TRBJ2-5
TGTGCCAGCAGCTTAGTAGGTGGGGCGGAATACGAGACCCAGTACTTC
CASSLVGGAEYETQYF
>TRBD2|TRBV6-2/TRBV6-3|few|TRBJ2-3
TGTGCCAGCAGCCCTACTAGCGCGCGCACAGATACGCAGTATTTT
CASSPTSARTDTQYF
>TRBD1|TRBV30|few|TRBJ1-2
TGTGCCTGGAGTGTAGGGGGCCAGGCATATGGCTACACCTTC
CAWSVGGQAYGYTF
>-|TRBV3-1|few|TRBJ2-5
TGTGCCAGCAGCCAAGGCCCCCAGGAGACCCAGTACTTC
CASSQGPQETQYF
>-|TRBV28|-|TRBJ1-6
TGTGCCAGCAGTTTCAGGGCGAGGGTGGTGGGTTCACCCCTCCACTTT
CASSFRARVVGSPLHF
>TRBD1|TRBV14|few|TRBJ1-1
TGTGCCAGCAGCCGGGACGAACAGGGGGGGAACACTGAAGCTTTCTTT
CASSRDEQGGNTEAFF
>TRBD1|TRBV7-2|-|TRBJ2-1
TGTGCCAGCACCCCCGGAGTGGGACAGTACAATGAGCAGTTCTTC
CASTPGVGQYNEQFF
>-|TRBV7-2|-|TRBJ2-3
TGTGCCAGCAGCTATCAAAGGGGGGGGGTGAAAGATACGCAGTATTTT
CASSYQRGGVKDTQYF
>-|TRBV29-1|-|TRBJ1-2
TGCAGCGTTGATGTAGGGGAAGGCTACACCTTC
CSVDVGEGYTF
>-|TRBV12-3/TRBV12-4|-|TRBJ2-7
TGTGCCAGCAGTGTACTAAGCCTGGGGGACGAGCAGTACTTC
CASSVLSLGDEQYF
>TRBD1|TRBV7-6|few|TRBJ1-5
TGTGCCAGCAGCTTATTCCAGGGGGTGGGCCAGCCCCAGCATTTT
CASSLFQGVGQPQHF
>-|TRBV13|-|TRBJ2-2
TGTGCCAGCAGAGGCGAGCAAACCGGGGAGCTGTTTTTT
CASRGEQTGELFF
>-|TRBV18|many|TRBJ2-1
TGTGCCAGCTCACCCCGGACACCCTACAATGAGCAGTTCTTC
CASSPRTPYNEQFF
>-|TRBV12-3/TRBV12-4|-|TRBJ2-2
TGTGCCAGCACCCTGGGGGGGGGCCTCGGGACCGGGGAGCTGTTTTTT
CASTLGGGLGTGELFF
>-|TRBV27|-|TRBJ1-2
TGTGCCAGCAGTCAGCGGGCAGGCGTCTATGGCTACACCTTC
CASSQRAGVYGYTF
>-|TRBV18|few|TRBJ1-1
TGTGCCAGCTCACCACCGGCGGGGTCGGAGACTGAAGCTTTCTTT
CASSPPAGSETEAFF
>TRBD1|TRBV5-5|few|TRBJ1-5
TGTGCCAGCAGCCCACATTTGGGACAGGCCAATCAGCCCCAGCATTTT
CASSPHLGQANQPQHF
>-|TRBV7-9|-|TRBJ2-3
TGTGCCAGCAGCTCCCTAAATCAGTTAAAAGGAGATACGCAGTATTTT
CASSSLNQLKGDTQYF
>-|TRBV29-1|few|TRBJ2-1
TGCAGCGCTGGAGTCAGGGACAATGAGCAGTTCTTC
CSAGVRDNEQFF
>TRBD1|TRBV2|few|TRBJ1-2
TGTGCCAGCAGCACAAGGGGGGTTGGGACAGATGGCTACACCTTC
CASSTRGVGTDGYTF
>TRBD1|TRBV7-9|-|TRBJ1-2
TGTGCCAGCAGCCAGGGGGAATGGAGCGATTGCTACACCTTC
CASSQGEWSDCYTF
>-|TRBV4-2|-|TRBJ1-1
TGTGCCAGCAGCCAAGAAGGGGGTGCGAACACTGAAGCTTTCTTT
CASSQEGGANTEAFF
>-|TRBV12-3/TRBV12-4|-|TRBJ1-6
TGTGCCAGCAGATTATCGAGCTCCTATAATTCACCCCTCCACTTT
CASRLSSSYNSPLHF
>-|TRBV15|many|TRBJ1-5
TGTGCCACCAGCAGAGACCCTACAAATCAGCCCCAGCATTTT
CATSRDPTNQPQHF
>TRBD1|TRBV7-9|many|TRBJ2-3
TGTGCCAGCAGCCTCCGGACAGGGAAGAGCACAGATACGCAGTATTTT
CASSLRTGKSTDTQYF